Presented here are 19 T cell receptor beta chains from one specimen sequenced in a study of blood T cell repertoires in COVID-19. Only in-frame clones appear in the TCRdb table, and some are missing; sequencing was by immunoSEQ multiplex PCR. In the table there are under 200,000 clones, under 85% of which are singletons. The sample was peripheral blood. The receptors shown here come from a woman of 80 years or more with acute or convalescent COVID-19.

This clone was seen once. The chain uses TRBV7-3 and TRBJ1-1; 11 bases are a match to TRBD1. The CDR3 has 14 amino acids. Germline V lookup: CDR1 SGHTA, CDR2 FQGTGA. Trimming cost V 5 bases and J 4 bases; bases outside gene matches: 3. The CDR3 coding sequence is TGTGCCAGCAGCCAAGGACAGGGGGCCACTGAAGCTTTCTTT. Translating it yields CASSQGQGATEAFF. Combining the CDR3 with reference TRBV7-3 and TRBJ1-1 gives the whole variable domain GAGVSQTPSNKVTEKGKYVELRCDPISGHTALYWYRQSLGQGPEFLIYFQGTGAADDSGLPNDRFFAVRPEGSVSTLKIQRTERGDSAVYLCASSQGQGATEAFFGQGTRLTVV.

This clone was seen only a few times. V gene TRBV12-3 or TRBV12-4 combines with J gene TRBJ2-7; D is perhaps TRBD2 (6 bases). The CDR3 has 12 amino acids. CDR3 protein: CACARGGREQYF. DNA of the CDR3: TGTGCGTGTGCCCGGGGAGGACGGGAGCAGTACTTC.

The gene calls are TRBV10-3 and TRBJ1-1, with 7 bases that match TRBD1. V was clipped by 4 bases and J by 4 bases; unmatched bases: 3. CDR1 is ENHRY and CDR2 is SYGVKD in the germline V gene. This CDR3 is built from 13 residues. The CDR3 protein is CAISVTGPTEAFF. The CDR3 coding sequence is TGTGCCATCAGTGTGACAGGGCCCACTGAAGCTTTCTTT.

The V call is TRBV29-1, the J call TRBJ2-7; 9 bases align to TRBD1. The V gene's germline CDR1 is SQVTM and CDR2 ANQGSEA. V was pared by 6 bases and J by 0 bases, with 6 bases of the junction left unmatched. This CDR3 comprises 14 residues. The CDR3 nucleotides are TGCAGCGTCGGAGGGGACAGGGACTCCTACGAGCAGTACTTC. Its translation is CSVGGDRDSYEQYF.

A single count supports this clone. This chain joins TRBV5-6 and TRBJ2-2, with a possible D match to TRBD1 (6 bases). CDR3 size: 17 residues. CDR1 is SGHDT and CDR2 is YYEEEE in the germline V gene. Trimming left V 1 base short and J 4 bases short, with 17 bases between. The CDR3 loop reads CASSLYVQGEVTGELFF. The CDR3 DNA follows: TGTGCCAGCAGCTTGTATGTACAGGGAGAAGTCACCGGGGAGCTGTTTTTT.

The gene calls are TRBV19 and TRBJ1-2; weak D call: TRBD1 (6 bases). V was trimmed by 6 bases and J by 3 bases, leaving 11 bases between them. Germline V lookup: CDR1 LNHDA, CDR2 SQIVND (reference sequence). The CDR3 length is 13 residues. Written as DNA, the CDR3 is TGTGCCAGTAGGCGACAGGAAGACTATGGCTACACCTTC. Its translation: CASRRQEDYGYTF.

This rearrangement joins TRBV6-2 or TRBV6-3 to TRBJ2-2; 13 nucleotides line up with TRBD2. Per the germline V gene, CDR1 is MNHEY and CDR2 is SVGEGT. J was trimmed by 7 bases and V by 5 bases; bases with no gene match: 13. The CDR3 extends over 18 amino acids. This CDR3 is CASSPTSGGAALVGELFF. Written as DNA, the CDR3 is TGTGCCAGCAGTCCCACTAGCGGGGGGGCAGCCTTGGTCGGGGAGCTGTTTTTT.

The CDR3 loop is CASSRTSGGGELFF. In DNA, the CDR3 is TGTGCCAGCAGCCGGACTAGCGGAGGCGGGGAGCTGTTTTTT. The chain employs TRBV6-2 or TRBV6-3 and TRBJ2-2; 10 bases are shared with TRBD2. The junction had 5 bases not matched to a gene; V was cut back by 6 bases and J by 7 bases. This CDR3 is built from 14 residues. CDR1 is MNHEY, CDR2 SVGEGT, per germline.

The chain has TRBV2 and TRBJ2-3, with D maybe TRBD2 (6 bases). With 6 bases removed from V and 0 bases from J, the gap between germline ends came to 13 bases. CDR3 size: 15 residues. Looked up from germline, CDR1 is SNHLY and CDR2 is FYNNEI. CDR3 in amino acids: CASSMGLPSTDTQYF. The CDR3 coding sequence is TGTGCCAGCAGCATGGGACTGCCTAGCACAGATACGCAGTATTTT.

The J gene is TRBJ2-2, the V gene TRBV5-6; perhaps TRBD2 as D (6 bases). This CDR3 spans 16 amino acids. Looked up from germline, CDR1 is SGHDT and CDR2 is YYEEEE. V was cut by 0 bases and J by 3 bases, with 12 bases left in between. CDR3 residues: CASSLALEGHTGELFF. The CDR3, as DNA: TGTGCCAGCAGCTTGGCCTTGGAGGGACACACCGGGGAGCTGTTTTTT.

The chain combines TRBV5-1 with TRBJ2-5, with a possible D match to TRBD1 (7 bases). Trimming took off 0 bases at V and 4 bases at J, with 13 bases between the two ends. Germline V gives CDR1 SGHRS, CDR2 YFSETQ. This CDR3 has 15 residues. As DNA, the CDR3 is TGCGCCAGCAGCTTGGGGGCGCGGGACAGAGAGACCCAGTACTTC. The encoded protein is CASSLGARDRETQYF.

The chain carries TRBV7-9 and TRBJ1-5, with D possibly matching TRBD1 (6 bases). This CDR3 spans 14 amino acids. Between the trimmed V and J ends, which lost 3 bases and 6 bases, there was a span of 12 bases. CDR1 is SEHNR, CDR2 FQNEAQ, per germline (reference sequence). The CDR3, as DNA: TGTGCCAGCAGCTTCGGGACACAACCTCAGCCCCAGCATTTT. As protein: CASSFGTQPQPQHF. The full variable domain, its missing parts supplied by reference TRBV7-9 and TRBJ1-5, is DTGVSQNPRHKITKRGQNVTFRCDPISEHNRLYWYRQTLGQGPEFLTYFQNEAQLEKSRLLSDRFSAERPKGSFSTLEIQRTEQGDSAMYLCASSFGTQPQPQHFGDGTRLSIL.

This clone was counted a few times. This chain connects TRBV12-3 or TRBV12-4 to TRBJ1-1; D is unresolved. This CDR3 is 12 amino acids long. V was cut by 3 bases and J by 3 bases, with 5 bases left in between. CDR3 nucleotide sequence: TGTGCCAGCAGTTTGGAGGACACTGAAGCTTTCTTT. Translation: CASSLEDTEAFF.

CDR3 sequence reads: CASSPTGGGTDTQYF. DNA for the CDR3: TGTGCCAGCAGCCCGACGGGGGGAGGGACAGATACGCAGTATTTT. The chain is built from TRBV7-3 and TRBJ2-3; 7 nucleotides match TRBD2. Trimming took 5 bases from V and 3 from J; bases not matched to a gene: 8. CDR1 and CDR2 from the germline V gene are SGHTA and FQGTGA. The length of the CDR3 is 15 residues. Drawing the rest from reference TRBV7-3 and TRBJ2-3, the complete variable domain is GAGVSQTPSNKVTEKGKYVELRCDPISGHTALYWYRQSLGQGPEFLIYFQGTGAADDSGLPNDRFFAVRPEGSVSTLKIQRTERGDSAVYLCASSPTGGGTDTQYFGPGTRLTVL.

V is TRBV5-5 and J is TRBJ2-1; 8 bases are shared with TRBD2. Germline CDR1 SGHKS, CDR2 YYEKEE (reference sequence). The CDR3 has 16 amino acids. V shed 0 bases and J 4 bases; nucleotides not matched to a gene: 6. CDR3 loop: CASSLDLGTRYNEQFF. CDR3 DNA sequence: TGTGCCAGCAGCTTGGATCTAGGGACTAGATACAATGAGCAGTTCTTC.

The J gene is TRBJ1-5, the V gene TRBV7-8; D possibly corresponds to TRBD1 (6 bases). The CDR3 has 16 residues. The germline V and J ends were trimmed by 4 bases and 7 bases, with 20 bases remaining between them. In germline, CDR1 is SGHVS, CDR2 FQNEAQ. CDR3 protein: CASSSEGQGVGQPQHF. The DNA for the CDR3 is TGTGCCAGCAGCTCAGAGGGACAAGGGGTGGGGCAGCCCCAGCATTTT.

The chain has TRBV6-1 and TRBJ2-6, with a weak D call TRBD1 (5 bases). V lost 2 bases and J 0 bases, leaving 20 bases between the germline ends. CDR3 length: 20 amino acids. Germline CDR1 and CDR2: MNHNS and SASEGT. The CDR3 DNA reads TGTGCCAGCAGTGAAAAACAGGTCTTAACAACCAACTCTGGGGCCAACGTCCTGACTTTC. It yields the protein CASSEKQVLTTNSGANVLTF.

The J gene is TRBJ2-7, the V gene TRBV7-2, with D perhaps matching TRBD1 (6 bases). The V end lost 1 base, the J end lost 4 bases, and 11 bases lay between the germline ends. This CDR3 comprises 14 residues. Germline V CDR1 and CDR2: SGHTA, FQGNSA. CDR3: CASSLEQGMYEQYF. The CDR3 nucleotides read TGTGCCAGCAGCTTAGAACAGGGAATGTACGAGCAGTACTTC.

The chain has TRBV7-8 and TRBJ2-7, with TRBD1 matching over 9 bases. J gave up 5 bases and V 5 bases, and 13 bases lay outside the gene matches. The V gene's germline CDR1 is SGHVS and CDR2 FQNEAQ. This CDR3 comprises 16 residues. CDR3 DNA sequence: TGTGCCAGCAGCCGCTCGGGACAGGGACTTGGGGACGAGCAGTACTTC. It yields the protein CASSRSGQGLGDEQYF.